Each of the 21 T cell receptor beta chains below was sequenced from the same sample in a study of kidney transplant recipient with SARS-CoV-2 infection. TCRdb processed the reads anew with MiXCR; each CDR3 protein has one entry. The data show some 220,000 distinct CDR3 sequences, with under 35% seen just once and under 7.5% held by the top ten. The sample in question was a blood sample, obtained at baseline and on day 111 from a kidney transplant recipient. The receptors stem from a young adult male patient who had COVID-19 and was a kidney transplant recipient. Some T cells may be supplied by the graft donor.

This chain joins TRBV12-3 or TRBV12-4 and TRBJ1-1; D perhaps matches TRBD1 (5 bases). Trimming removed 3 bases from V and 1 base from J, with 15 bases in between. CDR3 size: 16 residues. This chain's CDR3 is CASSFVMGLPNTEAFF. Here the CDR3 DNA reads TGTGCCAGCAGTTTTGTTATGGGACTGCCGAACACTGAAGCTTTCTTT.

Turning to this clonotype: Since a much larger clone is just one base distant, this may be a read error. The chain links TRBV7-2 to TRBJ1-2; D is ambiguous. The CDR3 is 17 amino acids. Trimming took 5 bases from V and 4 from J, leaving 23 bases between them. CDR1 is SGHTA, CDR2 FQGNSA, per germline. The CDR3 sequence: CASSDPVRDGETYGYTF. The CDR3 nucleotides are TGTGCCAGCAGCGATCCAGTCAGAGACGGAGAGACCTATGGCTACACCTTC.

This clonotype was detected once. Being one base from a much bigger clone, this may be a read error. The V and J genes are TRBV19 and TRBJ1-2; possibly TRBD1 for D (6 bases). The length of the CDR3 is 17 residues. In germline, CDR1 is LNHDA, CDR2 SQIVND (reference sequence). CDR3 DNA: TGTGCCAGTAGTAGTGGACAGACAAATCGAAAGACCTATGGCTGCACCTTC. This encodes CASSSGQTNRKTYGCTF.

This clonotype has ten or more counts. The chain couples TRBV6-5 to TRBJ1-1; perhaps TRBD1 as D (6 bases). Trimming left V 7 bases short and J 1 base short, with 16 bases between. Germline assignment: CDR1 MNHEY and CDR2 SVGAGI. This CDR3 has 15 amino acids. CDR3 in amino acids: CASKKGGVGNTEAFF. Written as DNA, the CDR3 is TGTGCCAGCAAAAAGGGGGGCGTTGGGAACACTGAAGCTTTCTTT.

In the case of this clonotype: It may be a read error: a sequence one base away is much more abundant. The chain couples TRBV7-2 to TRBJ1-2, with 7 bases that match TRBD1. V was clipped by 4 bases and J by 4 bases; unmatched bases: 12. The CDR3 is made up of 16 amino acids. Germline CDR1 and CDR2: SGHTA and FQGNSA. The CDR3, as DNA: TGTGCCAGCAGCTACACAACGGGGACAGCCCTCTATGGCTACACCTTC. It translates to CASSYTTGTALYGYTF.

In regard to this clonotype: This may come from a read error, since a much larger clone is one base off. This CDR3 is missing its conserved last phenylalanine or tryptophan, likely due to a read error. This chain uses TRBV2 with TRBJ1-1, with a weak D call TRBD1 (6 bases). V was pared by 6 bases and J by 6 bases, with 17 bases between. The CDR3 loop spans 14 amino acids. The V gene's germline CDR1 is SNHLY and CDR2 FYNNEI. As DNA, the CDR3 is TGTGCCAGCAGGTTACAGGGAACGAGTCCTGAAGCTTTCTCT. This encodes CASRLQGTSPEAFS.

The table lists this clonotype with many counts. The chain has TRBV12-3 or TRBV12-4 and TRBJ2-7; TRBD2 might be the D (5 bases). V lost 2 bases, J lost 2 bases, and 13 bases lay in between. This CDR3 comprises 15 residues. The CDR3 DNA sequence: TGTGCCAGCAGTTTAAGGCGGGTCAGCACCTACGAGCAGTACTTC. Its protein product is CASSLRRVSTYEQYF.

With regard to this clonotype: One end of the junction is discordant with germline, which a read error may explain. The gene calls are TRBV2 and TRBJ1-5; no firm D call. CDR3 size: 15 residues. Per germline, CDR1 SNHLY and CDR2 FYNNEI. CDR3 amino acids: CASKSRRDSNQLQHF. CDR3 coding DNA: TGTGCCAGCAAGAGCAGGAGGGATAGCAATCAGCTCCAGCATTTT. The full variable domain, in which reference TRBV2 and TRBJ1-5 provide the parts outside the CDR3, is EPEVTQTPSHQVTQMGQEVILRCVPISNHLYFYWYRQILGQKVEFLVSFYNNEISEKSEIFDDQFSVERPDGSNFTLKIRSTKLEDSAMYFCASKSRRDSNQLQHFGDGTRLSIL.

In the case of this clonotype: With a much larger clone just one base away, this may be a read error. The J gene is TRBJ2-2, the V gene TRBV5-6; D may be TRBD1 (6 bases). CDR1 and CDR2 (germline): SGHDT, YYEEEE. V was cut by 7 bases and J by 6 bases, with 13 bases left in between. The CDR3 length is 13 residues. CDR3 DNA: TGTGCCAGCGGCCGCGCAGGGGCCGGGGAGCTGTTTTTT. It encodes CASGRAGAGELFF.

As regards this clonotype: Germline and junction disagree at one end, which may indicate a read error. This sequence joins TRBV7-7 and TRBJ2-2, with D hard to call. Germline loops: CDR1 SSHAT, CDR2 FNYEAQ (reference sequence). The CDR3 spans 17 residues. The CDR3 is CASSLGPRASNTGELFF. CDR3 sequence (DNA): TGTGCTAGCAGCTTAGGCCCCCGAGCGAGCAACACCGGGGAGCTGTTTTTT. The full variable domain, rest sourced from reference TRBV7-7 and TRBJ2-2, is GAGVSQSPRYKVTKRGQDVTLRCDPISSHATLYWYQQALGQGPEFLTYFNYEAQPDKSGLPSDRFSAERPEGSISTLTIQRTEQRDSAMYRCASSLGPRASNTGELFFGEGSRLTVL.

This clonotype was seen ten or more times. The chain combines TRBV27 with TRBJ2-7; D may be TRBD1 (5 bases). The CDR3 length is 16 residues. V dropped 4 bases and J dropped 3 bases, with 19 bases sitting between them. In germline, CDR1 is MNHEY, CDR2 SMNVEV (reference sequence). The CDR3 nucleotides are TGTGCCAGCAGTTCCTCATATGGAACAGGTTACTACGAGCAGTACTTC. It is translated as CASSSSYGTGYYEQYF.

In its sample, this clonotype was seen many times. The DNA is left out, because the CDR3 cannot be placed on it with certainty; the CDR3 is given as TCRdb lists it. This sequence joins TRBV7-5 and TRBJ1-2. TRBV7-5 is a documented pseudogene. Ends included, the CDR3 has 19 residues. The CDR3 sequence is CISVPELGSEVGKTYGYTF.

This clonotype was seen just once. This may stem from a read error, because a much larger clone lies one nucleotide away. The chain employs TRBV3-1 and TRBJ1-3; a possible D gene is TRBD1 (6 bases). Germline lookup yields CDR1 LGHDT and CDR2 YNNKEL (reference sequence). The CDR3 has 16 residues. The CDR3 reads CASSFGGSYSGNAIYF. CDR3 DNA sequence: TGTGCCAGCAGTTTTGGGGGCAGTTACTCTGGAAACGCCATATATTTT.

This clonotype was counted ten times or more. This sequence joins TRBV5-6 and TRBJ2-5, with TRBD1 identical over 10 bases. The germline V gene has CDR1 SGHDT and CDR2 YYEEEE. V lost 4 bases to trimming and J lost 5 bases; unmatched junction nucleotides: 11. The length of the CDR3 is 16 residues. Here the CDR3 reads CASSTGTGEEGETQYF. The CDR3 DNA follows: TGTGCCAGCAGCACCGGGACAGGGGAAGAAGGGGAGACCCAGTACTTC.

Many counts were recorded for this clonotype. CDR3 nucleotide sequence: TGTGCCAGCCGACAGGCTGTCTCGCGAAAGACCTATGGCTACACCTTC. The encoded protein is CASRQAVSRKTYGYTF. The V gene is TRBV5-5, the J gene TRBJ1-2, with a possible D match to TRBD1 (6 bases). From germline, CDR1 is SGHKS and CDR2 YYEKEE (reference sequence). This CDR3 region has 16 residues. The V end lost 7 bases, the J end lost 4 bases, and 23 bases lay between the germline ends. The variable domain in full, completed from reference TRBV5-5 and TRBJ1-2, reads DAGVTQSPTHLIKTRGQQVTLRCSPISGHKSVSWYQQVLGQGPQFIFQYYEKEERGRGNFPDRFSARQFPNYSSELNVNALLLGDSALYLCASRQAVSRKTYGYTFGSGTRLTVV.

Comment on this clonotype: Just one base apart from a much larger clone, this may be a read error. The chain combines TRBV7-2 with TRBJ1-4; D is ambiguous. Germline V gives CDR1 SGHTA, CDR2 FQGNSA. V lost 1 base to trimming and J lost 0 bases, with 9 bases between them. The CDR3 consists of 16 residues. The CDR3 spells CASSLVSPPTNEKLFF. The CDR3 DNA reads as TGTGCCAGCAGCTTAGTAAGCCCTCCAACTAATGAAAAACTGTTTTTT.

In the case of this clonotype: This may come from a read error, since a much larger clone is one base off. V gene TRBV5-4 combines with J gene TRBJ1-2; D not certain. The CDR3 sequence is 16 residues long. V lost 10 bases to trimming and J lost 4 bases, with 26 bases between them. Germline CDR1 reads SGHNT; CDR2 reads YYREEE (reference sequence). The DNA for the CDR3 is TGTGCCGGCGTGATCGGCGTACCAGGAAAGACCTATGGCTACACCTTC. Translation: CAGVIGVPGKTYGYTF.

Concerning this clonotype: This may be a read error, as it is one base from a much larger clone. Because the CDR3 is missing its conserved closing phenylalanine or tryptophan, this is likely a read error. The rearrangement links TRBV7-9 to TRBJ2-7; 10 bases agree with TRBD1. This CDR3 has 15 amino acids. Unmatched junction bases numbered 3, after V lost 4 bases and J lost 0 bases. Germline-derived CDR1 and CDR2 are SEHNR and FQNEAQ (reference sequence). CDR3 protein: CASSWGQGFSYEQYL. The CDR3 DNA reads TGTGCCAGCAGCTGGGGACAGGGGTTCTCCTACGAGCAGTACCTC.

Regarding this clonotype: This may stem from a read error, because a much larger clone lies one nucleotide away. J is TRBJ2-4 and V is TRBV19, with a tentative D call TRBD1 (6 bases). The J call is in doubt because the DNA end fits TRBJ2-5 better. CDR3 size: 13 residues. Germline CDR1 reads LNHDA; CDR2 reads SQIVND (reference sequence). The CDR3 coding sequence is TGTGCCAGTAGGTCCAGGGGTAAGGGGACCCAGTACTTC. Its translation: CASRSRGKGTQYF.

This clonotype appeared a few times. The rearrangement uses TRBV4-3 and TRBJ1-2; D not resolved. This CDR3 is 17 amino acids long. In germline, CDR1 is LGHNA, CDR2 YSLEER. The V end was cut by 5 bases, the J end by 4 bases, with 23 bases between. The CDR3 sequence is CASSTRLGRRKAYGYTF. The CDR3 bases are TGCGCCAGCAGCACGCGTTTAGGACGTCGAAAGGCCTATGGCTACACCTTC.

The table lists this clonotype with many counts. CDR3: CSARIGLGGELFF. The CDR3 bases are TGCAGTGCTAGAATAGGGCTCGGCGGGGAGCTGTTTTTT. V is TRBV20-1 and J is TRBJ2-2; D call uncertain. The CDR3 spans 13 residues. CDR1 is DFQATT, CDR2 SNEGSKA, per germline (reference sequence). With 2 bases removed from V and 7 bases from J, the gap between germline ends came to 11 bases.